The 8 T cell receptor beta chains presented below share a single source sample, sequenced in a study of T cell repertoires in aging, cancer and after chemotherapy. TRB rearrangements spanning V, D and J were amplified using mixed TRB-A/B primers. MiXCR was run by TCRdb on the multiplex PCR reads, yielding one entry per CDR3 protein. The top ten hold about two thirds of the sample, which has thousands of distinct CDR3 sequences, roughly 29% seen once. Amplification of TCR beta used genomic DNA extracted from peripheral blood. Source material: blood. The receptors were gathered from a human donor with a blood cancer. The donor label of this sample is uncertain.

The gene calls are TRBV19 and TRBJ2-7; 7 nucleotides line up with TRBD1. From germline, CDR1 is LNHDA and CDR2 SQIVND (reference sequence). V trimming: 3 bases; J trimming: 3 bases; junction bases outside the gene matches: 8. This CDR3 has 15 residues. The CDR3, as DNA: TGTGCCAGTAGTATCCCTCCGACAGGGAACTACGAGCAGTACTTC. Its protein product is CASSIPPTGNYEQYF. Full variable domain (outside the CDR3, taken from reference TRBV19 and TRBJ2-7): DGGITQSPKYLFRKEGQNVTLSCEQNLNHDAMYWYRQDPGQGLRLIYYSQIVNDFQKGDIAEGYSVSREKKESFPLTVTSAQKNPTAFYLCASSIPPTGNYEQYFGPGTRLTVT.

This clonotype is labeled as medium-sized (0.01 to 0.1%). The chain couples TRBV7-9 to TRBJ2-7; the match to TRBD1 covers 7 bases. The junction had 7 bases not matched to a gene; V was cut back by 5 bases and J by 3 bases. Per the germline V gene, CDR1 is SEHNR and CDR2 is FQNEAQ (reference sequence). The length of the CDR3 is 14 residues. The CDR3 DNA reads as TGTGCCAGCAGCCACCGGGACAGAAACTACGAGCAGTACTTC. This codes for CASSHRDRNYEQYF.

This clonotype showed up many times. The chain couples TRBV6-1 to TRBJ2-3, with TRBD1 as a possible D gene (6 bases). Between the trimmed V and J ends, which lost 4 bases and 0 bases, there was a span of 14 bases. The CDR3 extends over 16 amino acids. Germline lookup yields CDR1 MNHNS and CDR2 SASEGT. CDR3 in DNA: TGTGCCAGCAGTGCCGTACGGGACACCAGCACAGATACGCAGTATTTT. Protein sequence: CASSAVRDTSTDTQYF.

This clonotype came up many times. The chain joins TRBV5-5 to TRBJ2-2; D gene unclear. V was trimmed by 3 bases and J by 5 bases, leaving 17 bases between them. Looked up from germline, CDR1 is SGHKS and CDR2 is YYEKEE (reference sequence). This CDR3 has 16 residues. The CDR3 region has the DNA TGTGCCAGCAGCTCCCAGCCGCAGCATCAGACCGGGGAGCTGTTTTTT. Amino acids: CASSSQPQHQTGELFF.

The CDR3 DNA reads TGCGCCAGCAGTGATAGCGGGGGGCCCCAAGAGACCCAGTACTTC. It codes for CASSDSGGPQETQYF. The rearrangement links TRBV10-1 to TRBJ2-5; 10 bases agree with TRBD2. The trim removed 3 bases at V and 1 base at J, leaving 2 bases unmatched. Germline CDR1 is WNHNN and CDR2 is SYGVQD (reference sequence). The CDR3 runs to 15 residues.

The V gene is TRBV5-1, the J gene TRBJ2-5; D is uncertain. The CDR3 is 12 amino acids. Germline V CDR1 and CDR2: SGHRS, YFSETQ. Deletions cut 4 bases from V and 2 bases from J, with 6 bases between. CDR3 DNA sequence: TGCGCCAGCAGCAGGGCTCAAGAGACCCAGTACTTC. This gives the protein CASSRAQETQYF.

This clonotype has more than one count but fewer than ten. V and J are TRBV12-3 or TRBV12-4 and TRBJ1-5; no firm D call. The CDR3 runs to 14 residues. V was shortened by 5 bases and J by 1 base, with 9 bases between the two germline ends. Written as DNA, the CDR3 is TGTGCCAGCAGTGTGCGGGGAAGCAATCAGCCCCAGCATTTT. Translated, it gives CASSVRGSNQPQHF.

The chain combines TRBV18 with TRBJ1-1, with D possibly matching TRBD1 (6 bases). V was cut by 3 bases and J by 1 base, with 15 bases left in between. The CDR3 sequence is 16 residues long. Germline CDR1 and CDR2: KGHSH and LQKENI. The CDR3 nucleotides read TGTGCCAGCTCACCCGACAGGCCTTCGGGGAACACTGAAGCTTTCTTT. This sequence encodes CASSPDRPSGNTEAFF.